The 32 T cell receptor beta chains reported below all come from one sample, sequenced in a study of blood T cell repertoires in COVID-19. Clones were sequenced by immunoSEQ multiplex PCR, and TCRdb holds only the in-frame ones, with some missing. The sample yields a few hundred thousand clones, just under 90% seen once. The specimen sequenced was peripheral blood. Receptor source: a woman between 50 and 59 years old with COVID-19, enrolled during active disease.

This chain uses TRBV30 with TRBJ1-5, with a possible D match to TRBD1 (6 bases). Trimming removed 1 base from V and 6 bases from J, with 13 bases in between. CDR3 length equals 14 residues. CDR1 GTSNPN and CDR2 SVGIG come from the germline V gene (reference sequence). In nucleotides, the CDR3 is TGTGCCTGGAGTGACTTCATGGGGGCTCAGCCCCAGCATTTT. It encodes CAWSDFMGAQPQHF.

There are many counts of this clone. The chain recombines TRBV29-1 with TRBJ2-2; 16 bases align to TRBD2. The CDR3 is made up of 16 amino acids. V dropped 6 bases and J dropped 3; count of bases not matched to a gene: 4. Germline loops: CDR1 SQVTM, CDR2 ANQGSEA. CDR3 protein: CSVGGLAGGHTGELFF. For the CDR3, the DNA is TGCAGCGTGGGGGGACTAGCGGGAGGGCACACCGGGGAGCTGTTTTTT.

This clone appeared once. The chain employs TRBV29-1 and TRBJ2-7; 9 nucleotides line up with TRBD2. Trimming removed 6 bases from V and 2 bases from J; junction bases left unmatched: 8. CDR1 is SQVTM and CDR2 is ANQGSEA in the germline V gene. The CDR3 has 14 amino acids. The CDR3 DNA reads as TGCAGCGTGGGGCTGGCGGGAGGGCCCTACGAGCAGTACTTC. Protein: CSVGLAGGPYEQYF.

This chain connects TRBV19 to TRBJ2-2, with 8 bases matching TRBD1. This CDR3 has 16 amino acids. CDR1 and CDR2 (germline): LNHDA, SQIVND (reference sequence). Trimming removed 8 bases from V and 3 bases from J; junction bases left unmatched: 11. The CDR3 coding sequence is TGTGCCAGTCTGCGAAGGGCAGGGGGCTACACCGGGGAGCTGTTTTTT. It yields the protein CASLRRAGGYTGELFF. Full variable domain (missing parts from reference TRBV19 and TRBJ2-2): DGGITQSPKYLFRKEGQNVTLSCEQNLNHDAMYWYRQDPGQGLRLIYYSQIVNDFQKGDIAEGYSVSREKKESFPLTVTSAQKNPTAFYLCASLRRAGGYTGELFFGEGSRLTVL.

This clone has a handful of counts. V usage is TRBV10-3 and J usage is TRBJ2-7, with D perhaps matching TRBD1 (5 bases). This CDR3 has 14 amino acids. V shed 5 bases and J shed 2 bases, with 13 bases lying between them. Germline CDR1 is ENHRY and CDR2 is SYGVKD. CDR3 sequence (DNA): TGTGCCATCAGTAGCCCCAGGGCTGCCTACGAGCAGTACTTC. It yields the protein CAISSPRAAYEQYF.

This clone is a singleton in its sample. The CDR3 region has the DNA TGTGCCAGCAGCTCAACGGAGTACGACTACGAGCAGTACTTC. Translating gives CASSSTEYDYEQYF. The chain has TRBV7-7 and TRBJ2-7; no clear D. This CDR3 comprises 14 residues. Trimming removed 4 bases from V and 3 bases from J, with 13 bases in between. The germline V gene has CDR1 SSHAT and CDR2 FNYEAQ (reference sequence).

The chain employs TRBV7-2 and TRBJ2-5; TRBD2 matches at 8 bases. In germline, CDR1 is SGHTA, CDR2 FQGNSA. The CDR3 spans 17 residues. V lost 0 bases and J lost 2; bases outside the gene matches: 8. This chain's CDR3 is CASSLAIAGGRQETQYF. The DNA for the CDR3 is TGTGCCAGCAGCTTAGCGATCGCGGGAGGCCGACAAGAGACCCAGTACTTC.

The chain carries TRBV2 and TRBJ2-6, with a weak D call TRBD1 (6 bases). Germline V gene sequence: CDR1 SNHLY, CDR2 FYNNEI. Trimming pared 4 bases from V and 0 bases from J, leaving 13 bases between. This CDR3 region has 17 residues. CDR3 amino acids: CASSGKYRASGANVLTF. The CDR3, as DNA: TGTGCCAGCAGTGGAAAGTACAGGGCCTCTGGGGCCAACGTCCTGACTTTC. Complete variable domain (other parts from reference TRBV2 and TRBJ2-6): EPEVTQTPSHQVTQMGQEVILRCVPISNHLYFYWYRQILGQKVEFLVSFYNNEISEKSEIFDDQFSVERPDGSNFTLKIRSTKLEDSAMYFCASSGKYRASGANVLTFGAGSRLTVL.

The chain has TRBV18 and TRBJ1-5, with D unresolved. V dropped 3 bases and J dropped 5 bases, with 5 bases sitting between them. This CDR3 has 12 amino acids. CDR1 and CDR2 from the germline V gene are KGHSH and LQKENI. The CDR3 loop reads CASSPSYQPQHF. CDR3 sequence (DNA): TGTGCCAGCTCACCCTCTTATCAGCCCCAGCATTTT.

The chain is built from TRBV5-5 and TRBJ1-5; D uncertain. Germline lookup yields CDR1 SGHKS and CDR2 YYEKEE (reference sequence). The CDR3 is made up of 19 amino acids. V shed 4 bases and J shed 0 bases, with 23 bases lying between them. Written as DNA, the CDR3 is TGTGCCAGCAGCCATACTTCTGCTTTCGCGGCATATAGCAATCAGCCCCAGCATTTT. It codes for CASSHTSAFAAYSNQPQHF. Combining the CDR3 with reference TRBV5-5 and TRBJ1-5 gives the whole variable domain DAGVTQSPTHLIKTRGQQVTLRCSPISGHKSVSWYQQVLGQGPQFIFQYYEKEERGRGNFPDRFSARQFPNYSSELNVNALLLGDSALYLCASSHTSAFAAYSNQPQHFGDGTRLSIL.

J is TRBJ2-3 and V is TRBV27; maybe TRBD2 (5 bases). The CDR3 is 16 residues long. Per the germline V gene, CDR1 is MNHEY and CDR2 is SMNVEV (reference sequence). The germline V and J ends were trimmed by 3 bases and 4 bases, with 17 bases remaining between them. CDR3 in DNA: TGTGCCAGCAGTTTGCTTTCAGCGGAAGACGCAGATACGCAGTATTTT. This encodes CASSLLSAEDADTQYF.

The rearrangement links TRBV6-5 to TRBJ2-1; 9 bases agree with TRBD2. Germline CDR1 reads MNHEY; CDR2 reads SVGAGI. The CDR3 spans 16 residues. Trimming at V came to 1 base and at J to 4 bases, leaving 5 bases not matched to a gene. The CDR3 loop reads CASSYWGGRGYNEQFF. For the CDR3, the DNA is TGTGCCAGCAGTTACTGGGGCGGGAGGGGATACAATGAGCAGTTCTTC.

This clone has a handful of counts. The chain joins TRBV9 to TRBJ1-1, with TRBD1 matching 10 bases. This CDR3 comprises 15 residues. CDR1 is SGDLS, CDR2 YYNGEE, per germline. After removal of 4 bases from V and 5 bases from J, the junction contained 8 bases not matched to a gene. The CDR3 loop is CASSPKGQGMTEAFF. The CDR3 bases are TGTGCCAGCAGCCCCAAGGGACAGGGGATGACTGAAGCTTTCTTT.

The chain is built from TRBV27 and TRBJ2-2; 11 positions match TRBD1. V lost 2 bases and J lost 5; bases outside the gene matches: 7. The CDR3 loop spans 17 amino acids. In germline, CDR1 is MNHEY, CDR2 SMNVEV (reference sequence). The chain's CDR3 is CASSLQWDRGWTGELFF. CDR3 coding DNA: TGTGCCAGCAGTTTACAATGGGACAGGGGGTGGACCGGGGAGCTGTTTTTT.

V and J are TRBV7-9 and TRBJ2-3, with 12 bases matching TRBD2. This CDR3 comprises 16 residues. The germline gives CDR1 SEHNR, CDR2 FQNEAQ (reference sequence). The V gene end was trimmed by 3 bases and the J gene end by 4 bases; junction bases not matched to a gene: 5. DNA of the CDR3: TGTGCCAGCAGCTTGAGGACTAGCGGGACTCCAGATACGCAGTATTTT. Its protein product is CASSLRTSGTPDTQYF.

The CDR3 coding sequence is TGTGCCAGCAGCTTAGGGGGACAGATGAACACTGAAGCTTTCTTT. Translating it yields CASSLGGQMNTEAFF. J is TRBJ1-1 and V is TRBV7-2, with TRBD1 matching over 7 bases. Unmatched junction bases numbered 2, after V lost 1 base and J lost 0 bases. The CDR3 length is 15 residues. In germline, CDR1 is SGHTA, CDR2 FQGNSA.

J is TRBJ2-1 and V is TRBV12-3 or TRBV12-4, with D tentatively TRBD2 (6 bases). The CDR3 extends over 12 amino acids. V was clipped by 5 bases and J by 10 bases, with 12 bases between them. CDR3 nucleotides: TGTGCCAGCAGTATAAGACTAGAAGAGCAGTTCTTC. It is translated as CASSIRLEEQFF.

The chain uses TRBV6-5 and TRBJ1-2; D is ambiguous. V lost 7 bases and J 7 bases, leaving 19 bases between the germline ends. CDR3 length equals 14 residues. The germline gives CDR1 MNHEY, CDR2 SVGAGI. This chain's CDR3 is CASTQTGSLSGYTF. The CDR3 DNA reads TGTGCCAGCACCCAGACGGGATCTTTGTCTGGCTACACCTTC.

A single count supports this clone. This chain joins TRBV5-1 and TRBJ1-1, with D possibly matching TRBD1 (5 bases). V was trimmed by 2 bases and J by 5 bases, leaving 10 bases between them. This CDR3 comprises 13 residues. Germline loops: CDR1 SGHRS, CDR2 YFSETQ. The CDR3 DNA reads TGCGCCAGCAGCTTTGGGGGGGAGACTGAAGCTTTCTTT. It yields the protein CASSFGGETEAFF.

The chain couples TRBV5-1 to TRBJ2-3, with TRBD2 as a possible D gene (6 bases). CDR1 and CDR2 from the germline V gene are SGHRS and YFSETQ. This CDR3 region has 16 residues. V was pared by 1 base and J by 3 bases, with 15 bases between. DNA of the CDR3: TGCGCCAGCAGCTTGTATAGCGGAGGCCTGACAGATACGCAGTATTTT. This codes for CASSLYSGGLTDTQYF. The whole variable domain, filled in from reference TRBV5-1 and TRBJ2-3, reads KAGVTQTPRYLIKTRGQQVTLSCSPISGHRSVSWYQQTPGQGLQFLFEYFSETQRNKGNFPGRFSGRQFSNSRSEMNVSTLELGDSALYLCASSLYSGGLTDTQYFGPGTRLTVL.

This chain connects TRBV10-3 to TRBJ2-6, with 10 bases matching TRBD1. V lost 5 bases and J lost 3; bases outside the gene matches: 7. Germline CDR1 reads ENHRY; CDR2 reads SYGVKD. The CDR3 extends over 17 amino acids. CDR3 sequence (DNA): TGTGCCATCAGTCTGGACAGGGGGAGTGGTGGGGCCAACGTCCTGACTTTC. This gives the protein CAISLDRGSGGANVLTF.

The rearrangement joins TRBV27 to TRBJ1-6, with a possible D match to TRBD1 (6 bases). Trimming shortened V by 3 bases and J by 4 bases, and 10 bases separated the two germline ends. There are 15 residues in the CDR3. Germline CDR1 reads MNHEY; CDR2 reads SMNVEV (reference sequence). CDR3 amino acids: CASSFGGRYNSPLHF. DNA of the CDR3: TGTGCCAGCAGTTTCGGGGGGCGGTATAATTCACCCCTCCACTTT.

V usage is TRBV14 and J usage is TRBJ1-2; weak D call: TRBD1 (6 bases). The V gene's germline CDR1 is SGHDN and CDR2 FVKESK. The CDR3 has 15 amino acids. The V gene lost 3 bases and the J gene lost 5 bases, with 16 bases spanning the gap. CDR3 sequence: CASSQDRTIQYGYTF. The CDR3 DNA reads TGTGCCAGCAGCCAGGACAGAACTATTCAATATGGCTACACCTTC.

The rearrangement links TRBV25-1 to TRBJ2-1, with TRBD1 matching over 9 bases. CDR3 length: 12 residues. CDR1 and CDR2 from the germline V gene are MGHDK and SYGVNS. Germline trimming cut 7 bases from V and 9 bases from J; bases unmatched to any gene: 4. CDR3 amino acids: CASTGTGIEQFF. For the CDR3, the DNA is TGTGCCAGCACGGGGACAGGGATTGAGCAGTTCTTC. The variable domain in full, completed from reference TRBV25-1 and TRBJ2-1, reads EADIYQTPRYLVIGTGKKITLECSQTMGHDKMYWYQQDPGMELHLIHYSYGVNSTEKGDLSSESTVSRIRTEHFPLTLESARPSHTSQYLCASTGTGIEQFFGPGTRLTVL.

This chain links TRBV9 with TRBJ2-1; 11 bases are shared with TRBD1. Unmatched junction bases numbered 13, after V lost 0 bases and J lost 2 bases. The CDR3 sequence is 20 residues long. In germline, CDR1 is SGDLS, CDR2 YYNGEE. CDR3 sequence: CASSVAGTGGVGGAYNEQFF. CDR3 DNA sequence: TGTGCCAGCAGCGTAGCTGGGACAGGGGGTGTGGGGGGCGCCTACAATGAGCAGTTCTTC.

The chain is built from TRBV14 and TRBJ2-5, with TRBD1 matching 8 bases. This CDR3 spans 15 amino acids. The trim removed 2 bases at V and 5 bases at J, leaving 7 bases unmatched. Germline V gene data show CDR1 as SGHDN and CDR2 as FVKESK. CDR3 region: CASSQQTGAEETQYF. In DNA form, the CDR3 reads TGTGCCAGCAGCCAACAGACAGGGGCCGAGGAGACCCAGTACTTC.

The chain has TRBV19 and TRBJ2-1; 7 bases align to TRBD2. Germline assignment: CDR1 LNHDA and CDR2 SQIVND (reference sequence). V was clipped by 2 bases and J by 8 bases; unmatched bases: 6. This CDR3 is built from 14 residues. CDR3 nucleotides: TGTGCCAGTAGTATATTGGCGGGAGACGATGAGCAGTTCTTC. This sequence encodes CASSILAGDDEQFF.

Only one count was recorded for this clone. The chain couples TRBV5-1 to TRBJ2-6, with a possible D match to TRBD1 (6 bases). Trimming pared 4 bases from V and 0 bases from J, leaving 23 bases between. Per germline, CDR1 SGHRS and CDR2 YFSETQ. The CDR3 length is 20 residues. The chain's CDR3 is CASSLNAAGTLNSGANVLTF. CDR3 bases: TGCGCCAGCAGCCTTAACGCCGCCGGGACATTGAACTCTGGGGCCAACGTCCTGACTTTC.

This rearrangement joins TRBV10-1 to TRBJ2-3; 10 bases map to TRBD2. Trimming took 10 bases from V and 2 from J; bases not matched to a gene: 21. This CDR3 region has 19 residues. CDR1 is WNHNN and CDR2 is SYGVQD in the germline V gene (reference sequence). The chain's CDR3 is CATRMLAGVGLRVTDTQYF. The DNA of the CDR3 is TGCGCCACCAGAATGCTAGCGGGAGTTGGGCTGAGGGTCACAGATACGCAGTATTTT.

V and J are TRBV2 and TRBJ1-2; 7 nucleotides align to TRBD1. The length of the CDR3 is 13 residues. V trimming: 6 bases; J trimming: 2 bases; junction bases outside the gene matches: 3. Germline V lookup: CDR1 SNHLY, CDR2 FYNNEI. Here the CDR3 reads CASRDRLNYGYTF. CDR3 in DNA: TGTGCCAGCAGGGACAGGTTGAACTATGGCTACACCTTC.

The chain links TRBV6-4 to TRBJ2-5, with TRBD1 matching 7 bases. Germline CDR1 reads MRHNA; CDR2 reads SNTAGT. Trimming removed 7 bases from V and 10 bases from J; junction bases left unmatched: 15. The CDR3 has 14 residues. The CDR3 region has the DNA TGTGCCAGCAACAGAATTTTTAAGGGGGCGGGCCAGTACTTC. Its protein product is CASNRIFKGAGQYF.

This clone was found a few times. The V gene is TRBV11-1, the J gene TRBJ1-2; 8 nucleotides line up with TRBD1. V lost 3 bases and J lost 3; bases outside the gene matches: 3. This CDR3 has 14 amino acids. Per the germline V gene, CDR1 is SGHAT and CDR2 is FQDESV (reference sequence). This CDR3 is CASSLDRADYGYTF. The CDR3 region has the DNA TGTGCCAGCAGCTTGGACAGGGCCGACTATGGCTACACCTTC.